This entry lists 11 T cell receptor beta chains sequenced from one sample in a study of Ad26.COV2.S vaccination and SARS-CoV-2 variants. Treatment defined: around 19 received Ad26.COV2.S at low or high dose, single or two shots; about 5 received placebo; per-sample allocation not given. After the first vaccine or placebo injection, samples were drawn on day 63. Assay used: immunoSEQ multiplex PCR; TCRdb lists only in-frame clones, some missing. The sample shows about 350,000 clones, 86% of them seen only once. The sample consisted of peripheral blood, taken in a trial of Ad26.COV2.S vaccine versus placebo. These TCRs come from a person between 18 and 65 years old who received the Ad26.COV2.S COVID-19 vaccine or a placebo.

V is TRBV3-1 (or the pseudogene TRBV3-2) and J is TRBJ2-3; D is undetermined. V lost 4 bases to trimming and J lost 5 bases, with 10 bases between them. This CDR3 is built from 13 residues. Germline loops: CDR1 LGHDT, CDR2 YNNKEL (reference sequence). Here the CDR3 DNA reads TGTGCCAGCAGCCCTAACCACAGAGATACGCAGTATTTT. Amino acid sequence: CASSPNHRDTQYF.

V and J are TRBV6-1 and TRBJ2-5; D possibly corresponds to TRBD2 (5 bases). The CDR3 has 15 residues. The V gene lost 2 bases and the J gene lost 3 bases, with 13 bases spanning the gap. CDR1 is MNHNS and CDR2 is SASEGT in the germline V gene. CDR3: CASSEWWGVEETQYF. In nucleotides, the CDR3 is TGTGCCAGCAGTGAATGGTGGGGAGTGGAAGAGACCCAGTACTTC.

The chain links TRBV12-3 or TRBV12-4 to TRBJ1-2; no clear D gene. The CDR3 length is 11 residues. Deletions cut 5 bases from V and 8 bases from J, with 9 bases between. CDR3 sequence (DNA): TGTGCCAGCAGTCCAGGCCACGGCTACACCTTC. It translates to CASSPGHGYTF.

This clone came up many times. V and J are TRBV5-1 and TRBJ2-2, with D perhaps given as TRBD1 or TRBD2 (5 bases each). The V end was cut by 4 bases, the J end by 4 bases, with 14 bases between. This CDR3 comprises 15 residues. Germline V gives CDR1 SGHRS, CDR2 YFSETQ. CDR3: CASSQDQGATGELFF. The CDR3 DNA sequence: TGCGCCAGCAGCCAGGACCAGGGAGCCACCGGGGAGCTGTTTTTT.

This chain uses TRBV27 with TRBJ1-2; D unresolved. This CDR3 spans 13 amino acids. Germline V gene lookup returns CDR1 MNHEY and CDR2 SMNVEV (reference sequence). Between the trimmed V and J ends, which lost 3 bases and 4 bases, there was a span of 9 bases. The CDR3 nucleotides read TGTGCCAGCAGTTTGGGTCCTCTCTATGGCTACACCTTC. Protein: CASSLGPLYGYTF.

The V and J genes are TRBV14 and TRBJ1-1; the match to TRBD1 covers 7 bases. V trimming: 4 bases; J trimming: 4 bases; junction bases outside the gene matches: 6. Germline-derived CDR1 and CDR2 are SGHDN and FVKESK. The CDR3 has 14 residues. As DNA, the CDR3 is TGTGCCAGCAGCCGTTTGACAGGGACCACTGAAGCTTTCTTT. Protein: CASSRLTGTTEAFF. Full variable domain (missing parts from reference TRBV14 and TRBJ1-1): EAGVTQFPSHSVIEKGQTVTLRCDPISGHDNLYWYRRVMGKEIKFLLHFVKESKQDESGMPNNRFLAERTGGTYSTLKVQPAELEDSGVYFCASSRLTGTTEAFFGQGTRLTVV.

As to this clone: The junction departs from germline at one end; a sequencing error may be responsible. The rearrangement links TRBV7-2 to TRBJ2-1, with D perhaps matching TRBD2 (7 bases). The CDR3 has 12 residues. CDR1 SGHTA and CDR2 FQGNSA come from the germline V gene. The CDR3 here is CASSFGQGGGLF. In DNA form, the CDR3 reads TGTGCCAGCAGCTTCGGGCAGGGAGGGGGGCTCTTC.

This chain joins TRBV5-4 and TRBJ2-7; D possibly corresponds to TRBD1 (5 bases). V lost 1 base and J lost 7, with 15 bases in between. In germline, CDR1 is SGHNT, CDR2 YYREEE (reference sequence). CDR3 length: 14 amino acids. The CDR3 sequence is CASSLRGPLGEQYF. The CDR3 region has the DNA TGTGCCAGCAGCTTGAGGGGTCCGTTGGGGGAGCAGTACTTC.

The chain is built from TRBV2 and TRBJ2-1; D unresolved. V gave up 0 bases and J gave up 9 bases, with 9 bases separating them. Germline lookup yields CDR1 SNHLY and CDR2 FYNNEI. The CDR3 covers 13 residues. Here the CDR3 reads CASSEAVNREQFF. The CDR3 DNA sequence: TGTGCCAGCAGTGAAGCCGTAAATCGTGAGCAGTTCTTC.

This chain links TRBV19 with TRBJ1-1; D perhaps matches TRBD1 (5 bases). V lost 4 bases and J lost 5, with 14 bases in between. The CDR3 consists of 14 residues. Germline V gene sequence: CDR1 LNHDA, CDR2 SQIVND (reference sequence). The CDR3 loop reads CASSRETGVTEAFF. The DNA for the CDR3 is TGTGCCAGTAGTAGAGAGACGGGGGTGACTGAAGCTTTCTTT.

The chain combines TRBV9 with TRBJ2-1, with D possibly called TRBD1 or TRBD2 (5 bases each). With 1 base removed from V and 0 bases from J, the gap between germline ends came to 11 bases. The CDR3 totals 16 residues. Germline CDR1 reads SGDLS; CDR2 reads YYNGEE. CDR3: CASSVSWGSSYNEQFF. The CDR3 DNA is TGTGCCAGCAGCGTATCCTGGGGGAGCTCCTACAATGAGCAGTTCTTC.